These T cell receptor beta chains were read from a single sample in a study of cytomegalovirus exposure and HLA in healthy donors. TCRdb's table, derived via immunoSEQ multiplex PCR, lists solely in-frame clones and lacks some. The table includes 90,000 to 150,000 clones, nearly 65% detected once. The sequencing input was PBMCs. These receptors were taken from a middle-aged man in good health and CMV-seropositive. Each CDR3 is given with its conserved first and last residue. The D gene is left open where the match is weak. Expanded clones get a size class; other rows say once, few or many, or leave the size out.

TRBJ2-1 - - TRBV30 TGTGCCTGGAGTGTAGAGGGGAGGACTTACTACAATGAGCAGTTCTTC CAWSVEGRTYYNEQFF
TRBJ1-5 - - TRBV27 TGTGCCAGCAGCCCCCTAGGGGCGACCAATCAGCCCCAGCATTTT CASSPLGATNQPQHF
TRBJ2-2 - - TRBV4-2 TGTGCCAGCAGCCAAGATCCAGTTGGGGGAGGCACCGGGGAGCTGTTTTTT CASSQDPVGGGTGELFF
TRBJ2-7 TRBD1 - TRBV7-9 TGTGCCAGCAGCTTAGACCGTGACAGGGAGCTAGGGGACGAGCAGTACTTC CASSLDRDRELGDEQYF
TRBJ2-5 TRBD1 - TRBV11-1 TGTGCCAGCAGCCCCGGGACAGGGGGCATAGAGACCCAGTACTTC CASSPGTGGIETQYF
TRBJ2-3 - once TRBV19 TGTGCCAGTAGAGGGGCAGGGTGGGGCACAGATACGCAGTATTTT CASRGAGWGTDTQYF
TRBJ2-2 - - TRBV30 TGTGCCTGGACTAGAAGGGAGCTGTTTTTT CAWTRRELFF
TRBJ2-5 TRBD1 once TRBV19 TGTGCCAGTAGTATTGGGGGACAGGGAGGGACCCAGTACTTC CASSIGGQGGTQYF
TRBJ2-7 TRBD2 - TRBV10-1 TGCGCCAGCAGTGAGTCGTTGGGCGGGGGGCGCAACGAGCAGTACTTC CASSESLGGGRNEQYF
TRBJ1-2 TRBD1 - TRBV4-2 TGTGCCAGCAGCCAAGATCGGACAGGGGTCGGCTACACCTTC CASSQDRTGVGYTF
TRBJ1-2 - once TRBV7-2 TGTGCCAGCAGGGATGGGCAAATCGAAGGTGGCTACACCTTC CASRDGQIEGGYTF
TRBJ2-7 - - TRBV5-1 TGCGCCAGCAGCTTGCTTAGTAGGGCAGGGGCGGACGAGCAGTACTTC CASSLLSRAGADEQYF
TRBJ2-7 TRBD1 few TRBV13 TGTGCCAGCAGCCAGAGACAGGGTGCCTACGAGCAGTACTTC CASSQRQGAYEQYF
TRBJ2-1 - - TRBV18 TGTGCCAGCTCACCCTATGACAATTACAATGAGCAGTTCTTC CASSPYDNYNEQFF
TRBJ2-3 TRBD2 - TRBV19 TGTGCCAGTAGTATGGCTAGCGGGAGTTTAGCGGATACGCAGTATTTT CASSMASGSLADTQYF
TRBJ2-5 - few TRBV10-2 TGCGCCAGATTTGCGGCGGAGCGCGAGACCCAGTACTTC CARFAAERETQYF
TRBJ2-7 TRBD2 - TRBV28 TGTGCCAGCAGTTTTTGGGGGAGGGAATACGAGCAGTACTTC CASSFWGREYEQYF
TRBJ2-3 TRBD2 - TRBV27 TGTGCCAGCAACCGGCGGGGGGGCGTGGCAGATACGCAGTATTTT CASNRRGGVADTQYF
TRBJ1-1 - - TRBV2 TGTGCCAGCAGCTATTCCAGGGGTGGGAGCACTGAAGCTTTCTTT CASSYSRGGSTEAFF
TRBJ1-2 TRBD1 - TRBV6-6 TGTGCCAGCAGTTTGGACAGGGCTGGCTACACCTTC CASSLDRAGYTF
TRBJ1-5 - - TRBV21-1 TGTGCCAGCTGGGGGACAGGGGGCAATCAGCCCCAGCATTTT CASWGTGGNQPQHF
TRBJ2-5 TRBD2 few TRBV5-4 TGTGCCAGCAGCTTGGATGGGGCGGGAGAAGAGACCCAGTACTTC CASSLDGAGEETQYF
TRBJ1-2 TRBD1 - TRBV18 TGTGCCAGCTCACCCTCGACAGGGGAGAACTATGGCTACACCTTC CASSPSTGENYGYTF
TRBJ2-5 TRBD1 - TRBV27 TGTGCCAGCAAGGGACAGGTCCAAGAGACCCAGTACTTC CASKGQVQETQYF
TRBJ2-3 - - TRBV4-3 TGCGCCAGCAGCCAAGGGCCAGCGATGGCTAGCACAGATACGCAGTATTTT CASSQGPAMASTDTQYF
TRBJ2-1 TRBD2 medium-sized TRBV6-1 TGTGCCAGCAGTGAGTACGGGGGGGAGTCTAATGAGCAGTTCTTC CASSEYGGESNEQFF
TRBJ2-1 - - TRBV18 TGTGCCAGCTCACCACGGCAGGACAATGAGCAGTTCTTC CASSPRQDNEQFF
TRBJ2-1 TRBD2 few TRBV4-2 TGTGCCAGCAGCCAAGCTAGCGGGAGACGCGAGCAGTTCTTC CASSQASGRREQFF
TRBJ1-1 - - TRBV19 TGTGCCAGTAGTTTCCGACAGGTGGGGCCAAAAGCTTTCTTT CASSFRQVGPKAFF
TRBJ2-7 TRBD2 - TRBV5-4 TGTGCCAGCAGCTCCCAGGGAGGGACCTACGAGCAGTACTTC CASSSQGGTYEQYF
TRBJ1-2 TRBD1 - TRBV10-3 TGTGCCATCAGTCTGAACCGGGACAGGGACGACTATGGCTACACCTTC CAISLNRDRDDYGYTF
TRBJ1-1 - - TRBV6-5 TGTGCCAGCAGTTCCGGCCTCAGACAGACCACTGAAGCTTTCTTT CASSSGLRQTTEAFF
TRBJ2-5 TRBD1 - TRBV5-1 TGCGCCAGCAGCGAGAAGGGACAGGGCCAAGAGACCCAGTACTTC CASSEKGQGQETQYF
TRBJ1-1 - - TRBV7-3 TGTGCCAGCAGGTTGGGTCCAGGGAACACTGAAGCTTTCTTT CASRLGPGNTEAFF
TRBJ2-1 TRBD1 - TRBV18 TGTGCCAGCTCACCAAACCCAAACAGGGGACCGTACTACAATGAGCAGTTCTTC CASSPNPNRGPYYNEQFF
TRBJ2-6 - - TRBV10-1 TGCGCCAGCAGTGAGTCGGGCAGCTCCTCTGGGGCCAACGTCCTGACTTTC CASSESGSSSGANVLTF
TRBJ2-3 - - TRBV2 TGTGCCAGCAGCGCCCAACTCGAGACTACCTTAGCCCGGTATTTT CASSAQLETTLARYF
TRBJ2-7 TRBD1 - TRBV6-9 TGTGCCAGCAGTTATTACCAGACAGGGTCCAACACTGACTACGAGCAGTACTTC CASSYYQTGSNTDYEQYF
TRBJ2-5 TRBD2 - TRBV19 TGTGCCAGTAGTATAGGTCTAGCGGGGGCGCGAGAGACCCAGTACTTC CASSIGLAGARETQYF
TRBJ2-4 TRBD1 - TRBV6-5 TGTGCCAGCAGTACAGGGGGGCAAAACATTCAGTACTTC CASSTGGQNIQYF
TRBJ2-7 TRBD2 - TRBV28 TGTGCCAGCAGTTCCCGGACTAGCGGACCCTACGAGCAGTACTTC CASSSRTSGPYEQYF
TRBJ2-7 - - TRBV15 TGTGCCACACGCCGGGACAACCGTCCCTACGAGCAGTACTTC CATRRDNRPYEQYF
TRBJ1-1 - - TRBV7-2 TGTGCCAGCAGCCTATGGACTGGGCCGGACACTGAAGCTTTCTTT CASSLWTGPDTEAFF
TRBJ2-7 TRBD1 - TRBV10-3 TGTGCCATCAGTGAGCAACCGGGACAGCCACTTTACGAGCAGTACTTC CAISEQPGQPLYEQYF
TRBJ2-2 - once TRBV5-6 TGTGCCAGCAGTCAACAAGGAGAGAACACCGGGGAGCTGTTTTTT CASSQQGENTGELFF
TRBJ2-7 TRBD2 - TRBV28 TGTGCCAGCGGCGGGAGGGCCTACGAGCAGTACTTC CASGGRAYEQYF
TRBJ2-1 TRBD1 - TRBV19 TGTGCCAGTAGTATAGGGGGACAGGGGATCGGCCATGAGCAGTTCTTC CASSIGGQGIGHEQFF
TRBJ1-4 - - TRBV7-9 TGTGCCAGCAGCGACAGCGCAGCCGAAAAACTGTTTTTT CASSDSAAEKLFF
TRBJ2-7 TRBD1 - TRBV9 TGTGCCAGCAGCCTGGGAGGGACAGGGGACTACGAGCAGTACTTC CASSLGGTGDYEQYF
TRBJ1-1 TRBD1 - TRBV5-6 TGTGCCAGCAGCATGCTCGGGACAGGGACGAACACTGAAGCTTTCTTT CASSMLGTGTNTEAFF
TRBJ2-7 TRBD1 - TRBV30 TGTGCCTGGACTAAGGGGGACAGGGGCCACGAGCAGTACTTC CAWTKGDRGHEQYF
TRBJ2-5 - - TRBV19 TGTGCCAGTAGTCCCCAGGGGGGTCAGCAAGAGACCCAGTACTTC CASSPQGGQQETQYF
TRBJ2-7 TRBD1 - TRBV28 TGTGCCAGCAGTTTGACAGGGACCTACGAGCAGTACTTC CASSLTGTYEQYF